The sequence of this T cell receptor beta chain was determined in a study of blood T cell repertoires in COVID-19. At the level of the study: Samples of COVID-19 (acute and convalescent) were obtained from the United States, Italy and Spain. T cells, B-cell-depleted T cells, or PBMCs supplied cDNA or gDNA.

Generated by immunoSEQ multiplex PCR, the TCRdb table keeps only in-frame clones and is missing some. The sample lists fewer than 300,000 clones; about four fifths were seen once. Exposed study participants had met a COVID-19 case within 2 weeks before entry. V lost 7 bases to trimming and J lost 2 bases; unmatched junction nucleotides: 14. Germline-derived CDR1 and CDR2 are LNHDA and SQIVND (reference sequence). The length of the CDR3 is 17 residues. This receptor was identified in a man in his forties who had been exposed to COVID-19. Sequencing input: PBMCs or T cells enriched from blood (not recorded which). This chain links TRBV19 with TRBJ2-3; 8 nucleotides agree with TRBD2. The CDR3 coding sequence is TGTGCCAGTACCCCGGGGGGGACTAGTCGTCCCACAGATACGCAGTATTTT. Encoded protein: CASTPGGTSRPTDTQYF. Complete variable domain (other parts from reference TRBV19 and TRBJ2-3): DGGITQSPKYLFRKEGQNVTLSCEQNLNHDAMYWYRQDPGQGLRLIYYSQIVNDFQKGDIAEGYSVSREKKESFPLTVTSAQKNPTAFYLCASTPGGTSRPTDTQYFGPGTRLTVL.